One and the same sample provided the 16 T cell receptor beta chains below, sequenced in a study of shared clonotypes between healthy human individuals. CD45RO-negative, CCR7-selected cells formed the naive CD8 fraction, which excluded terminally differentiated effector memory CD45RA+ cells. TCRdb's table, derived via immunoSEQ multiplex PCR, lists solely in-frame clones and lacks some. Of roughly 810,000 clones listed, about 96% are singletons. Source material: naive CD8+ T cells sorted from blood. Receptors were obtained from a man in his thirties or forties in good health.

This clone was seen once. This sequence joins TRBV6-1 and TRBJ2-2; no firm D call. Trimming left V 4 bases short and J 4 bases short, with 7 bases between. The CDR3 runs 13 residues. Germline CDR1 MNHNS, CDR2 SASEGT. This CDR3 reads CASSGRATGELFF. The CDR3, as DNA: TGTGCCAGCAGTGGACGGGCCACCGGGGAGCTGTTTTTT.

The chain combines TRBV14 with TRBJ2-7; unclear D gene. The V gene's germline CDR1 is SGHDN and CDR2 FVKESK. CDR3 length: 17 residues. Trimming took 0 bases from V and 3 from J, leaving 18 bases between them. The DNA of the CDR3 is TGTGCCAGCAGCCAAGATAGATCGTCGGCAGCTAGCTACGAGCAGTACTTC. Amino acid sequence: CASSQDRSSAASYEQYF.

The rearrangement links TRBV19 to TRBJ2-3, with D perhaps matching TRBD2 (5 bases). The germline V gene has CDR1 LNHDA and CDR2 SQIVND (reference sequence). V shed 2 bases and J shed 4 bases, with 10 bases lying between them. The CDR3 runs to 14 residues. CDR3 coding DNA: TGTGCCAGTAGTATAACAAGCGGTCCAGATACGCAGTATTTT. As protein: CASSITSGPDTQYF.

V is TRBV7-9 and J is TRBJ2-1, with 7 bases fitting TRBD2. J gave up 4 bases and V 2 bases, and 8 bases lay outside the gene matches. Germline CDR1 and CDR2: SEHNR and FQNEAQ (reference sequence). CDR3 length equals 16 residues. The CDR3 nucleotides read TGTGCCAGCAGCTTAAGCCGAGCGGGACCATACAATGAGCAGTTCTTC. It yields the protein CASSLSRAGPYNEQFF.

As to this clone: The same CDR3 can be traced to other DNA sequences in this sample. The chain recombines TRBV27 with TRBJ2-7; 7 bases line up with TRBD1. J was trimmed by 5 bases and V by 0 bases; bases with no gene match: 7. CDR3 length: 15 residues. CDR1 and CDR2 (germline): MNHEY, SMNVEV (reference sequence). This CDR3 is CASSLSRTGLDEQYF. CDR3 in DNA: TGTGCCAGCAGTTTATCCCGGACAGGTTTGGACGAGCAGTACTTC.

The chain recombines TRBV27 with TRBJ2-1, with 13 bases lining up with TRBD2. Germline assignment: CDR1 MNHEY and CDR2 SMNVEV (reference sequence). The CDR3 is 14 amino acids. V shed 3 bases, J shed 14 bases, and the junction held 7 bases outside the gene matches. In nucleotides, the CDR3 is TGTGCCAGCAGTTTCTGGACTAGCGGGAGAGACGAGTTCTTC. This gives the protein CASSFWTSGRDEFF.

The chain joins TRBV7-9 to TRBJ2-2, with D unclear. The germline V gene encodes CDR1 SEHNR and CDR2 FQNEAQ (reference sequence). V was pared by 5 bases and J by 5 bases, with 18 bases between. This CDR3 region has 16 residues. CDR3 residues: CASSRSPGSGTGELFF. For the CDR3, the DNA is TGTGCCAGCAGCCGTTCTCCAGGAAGTGGGACCGGGGAGCTGTTTTTT.

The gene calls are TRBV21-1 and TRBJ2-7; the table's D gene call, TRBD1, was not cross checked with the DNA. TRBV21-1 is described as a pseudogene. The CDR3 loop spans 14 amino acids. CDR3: CASSKGTGYYEQYF. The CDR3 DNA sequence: TGTGCCAGCAGCAAAGGTACAGGGTACTACGAGCAGTACTTC.

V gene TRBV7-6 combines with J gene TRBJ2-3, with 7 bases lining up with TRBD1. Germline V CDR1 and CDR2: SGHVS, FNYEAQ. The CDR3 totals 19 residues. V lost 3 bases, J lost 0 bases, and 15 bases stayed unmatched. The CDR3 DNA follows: TGTGCCAGCAGCTTCCCTTCGACAGGGTTGGAAACTAGCACAGATACGCAGTATTTT. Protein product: CASSFPSTGLETSTDTQYF.

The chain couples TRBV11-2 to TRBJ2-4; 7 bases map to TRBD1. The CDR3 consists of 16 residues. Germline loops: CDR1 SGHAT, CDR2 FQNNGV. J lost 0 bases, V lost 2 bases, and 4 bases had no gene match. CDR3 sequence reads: CASSLRGPLAKNIQYF. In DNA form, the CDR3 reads TGTGCCAGCAGCTTAAGGGGGCCGCTAGCCAAAAACATTCAGTACTTC.

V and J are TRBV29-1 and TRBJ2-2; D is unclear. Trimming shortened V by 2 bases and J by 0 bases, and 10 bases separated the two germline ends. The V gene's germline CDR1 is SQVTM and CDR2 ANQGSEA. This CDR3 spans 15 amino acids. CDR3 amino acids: CSVERKGANTGELFF. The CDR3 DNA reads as TGCAGCGTTGAACGGAAAGGAGCGAACACCGGGGAGCTGTTTTTT.

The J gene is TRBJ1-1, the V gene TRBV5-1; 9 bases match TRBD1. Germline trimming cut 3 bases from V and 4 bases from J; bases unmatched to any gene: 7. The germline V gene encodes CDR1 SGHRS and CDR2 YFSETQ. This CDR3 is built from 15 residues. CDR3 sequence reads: CASSYSTGGLTEAFF. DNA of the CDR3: TGCGCCAGCAGCTACTCCACAGGGGGCCTCACTGAAGCTTTCTTT.

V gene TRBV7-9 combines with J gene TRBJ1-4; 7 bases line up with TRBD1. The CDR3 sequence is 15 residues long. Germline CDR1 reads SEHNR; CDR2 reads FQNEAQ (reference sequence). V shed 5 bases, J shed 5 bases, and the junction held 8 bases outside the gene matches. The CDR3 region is CASSPGGTVNEKLFF. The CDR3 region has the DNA TGTGCCAGCAGCCCAGGGGGGACAGTAAATGAAAAACTGTTTTTT.

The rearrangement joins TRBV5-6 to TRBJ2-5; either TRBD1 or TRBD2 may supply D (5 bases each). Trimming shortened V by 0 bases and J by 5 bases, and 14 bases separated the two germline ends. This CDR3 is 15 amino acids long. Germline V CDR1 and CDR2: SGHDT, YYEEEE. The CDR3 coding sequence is TGTGCCAGCAGCTTGGCCGACGGGGCTTGGGAGACCCAGTACTTC. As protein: CASSLADGAWETQYF.

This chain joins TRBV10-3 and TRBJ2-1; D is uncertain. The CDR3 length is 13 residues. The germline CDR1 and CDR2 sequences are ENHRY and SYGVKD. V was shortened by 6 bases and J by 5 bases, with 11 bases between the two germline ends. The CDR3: CAISRVGDNEQFF. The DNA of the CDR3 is TGTGCCATCAGCCGGGTGGGTGACAATGAGCAGTTCTTC.

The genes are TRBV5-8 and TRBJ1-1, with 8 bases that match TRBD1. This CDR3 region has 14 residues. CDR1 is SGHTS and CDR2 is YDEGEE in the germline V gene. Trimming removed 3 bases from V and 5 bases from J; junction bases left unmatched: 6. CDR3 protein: CASSSGQGGTEAFF. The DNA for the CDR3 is TGTGCCAGCAGCTCCGGACAGGGCGGTACTGAAGCTTTCTTT.